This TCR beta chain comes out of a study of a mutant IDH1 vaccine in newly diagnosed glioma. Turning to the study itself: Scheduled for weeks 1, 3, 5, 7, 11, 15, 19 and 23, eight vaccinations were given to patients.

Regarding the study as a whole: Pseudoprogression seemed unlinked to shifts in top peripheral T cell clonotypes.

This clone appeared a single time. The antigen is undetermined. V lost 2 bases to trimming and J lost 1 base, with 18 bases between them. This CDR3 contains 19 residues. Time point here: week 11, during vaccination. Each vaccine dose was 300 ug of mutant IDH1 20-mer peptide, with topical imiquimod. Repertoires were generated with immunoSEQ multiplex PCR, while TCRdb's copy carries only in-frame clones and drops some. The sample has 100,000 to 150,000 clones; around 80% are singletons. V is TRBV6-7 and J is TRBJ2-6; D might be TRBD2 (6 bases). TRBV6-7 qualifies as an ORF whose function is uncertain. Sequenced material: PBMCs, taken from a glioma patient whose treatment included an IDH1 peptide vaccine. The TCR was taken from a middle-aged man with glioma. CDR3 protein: CASSYPTGGLASGANVLTF. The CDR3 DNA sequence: TGTGCCAGCAGTTACCCCACCGGGGGTTTAGCGTCTGGGGCCAACGTCCTGACTTTC.